Ten or more counts support the clone carrying this TCR beta chain. Its antigen remains unknown. The CDR3 has 17 amino acids. The germline gives CDR1 WSHSY, CDR2 SAAADI. Trimming stripped 2 bases from V and 0 bases from J, with 16 bases between. The data belong to a study of CD8 T cells in ankylosing spondylitis. Study-level findings and limits: Apparently characteristic of ankylosing spondylitis blood was a TCR beta motif (about eight highly homologous variants).

TCRdb re-derived calls from the 5' RACE reads in MiXCR, one entry per CDR3 protein. This table holds about 210,000 distinct CDR3 sequences, about 7% found once. The specimen sequenced was blood, either unsorted or a sorted T cell fraction (not recorded which). The sequence derives from a male donor with ankylosing spondylitis. J is TRBJ1-1 and V is TRBV10-2; D is uncertain. CDR3 sequence: CASSEDLRLSMNTEAFF. The CDR3 coding sequence is TGCGCCAGCAGTGAGGATTTAAGGCTCAGCATGAACACTGAAGCTTTCTTT.